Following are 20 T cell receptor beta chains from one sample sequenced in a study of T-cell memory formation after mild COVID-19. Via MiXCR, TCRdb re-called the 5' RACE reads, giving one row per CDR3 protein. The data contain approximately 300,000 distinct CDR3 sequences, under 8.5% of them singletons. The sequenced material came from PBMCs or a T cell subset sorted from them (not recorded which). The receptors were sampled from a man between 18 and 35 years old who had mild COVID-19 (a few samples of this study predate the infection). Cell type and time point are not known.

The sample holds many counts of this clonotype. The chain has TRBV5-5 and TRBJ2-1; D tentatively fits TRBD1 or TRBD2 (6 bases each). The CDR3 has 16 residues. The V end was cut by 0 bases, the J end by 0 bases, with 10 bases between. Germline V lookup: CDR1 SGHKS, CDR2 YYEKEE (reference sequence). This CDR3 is CASSLGRGASYNEQFF. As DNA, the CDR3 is TGTGCCAGCAGCTTGGGGAGGGGGGCCTCCTACAATGAGCAGTTCTTC. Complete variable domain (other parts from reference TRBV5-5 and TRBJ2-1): DAGVTQSPTHLIKTRGQQVTLRCSPISGHKSVSWYQQVLGQGPQFIFQYYEKEERGRGNFPDRFSARQFPNYSSELNVNALLLGDSALYLCASSLGRGASYNEQFFGPGTRLTVL.

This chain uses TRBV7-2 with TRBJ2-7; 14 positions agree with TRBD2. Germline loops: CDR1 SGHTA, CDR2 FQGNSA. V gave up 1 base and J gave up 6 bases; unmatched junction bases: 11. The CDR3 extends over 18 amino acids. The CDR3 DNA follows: TGTGCCAGCAGCTTAGTGCCGACTAGCGGGGGGGCCCTAGGCGAGCAGTACGTC. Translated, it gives CASSLVPTSGGALGEQYV.

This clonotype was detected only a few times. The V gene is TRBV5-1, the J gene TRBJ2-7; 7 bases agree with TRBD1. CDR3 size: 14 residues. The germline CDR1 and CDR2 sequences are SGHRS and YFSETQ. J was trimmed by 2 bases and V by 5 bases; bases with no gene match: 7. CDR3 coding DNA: TGCGCCAGCAGTCCCGGGACAGTGACCTACGAGCAGTACTTC. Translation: CASSPGTVTYEQYF.

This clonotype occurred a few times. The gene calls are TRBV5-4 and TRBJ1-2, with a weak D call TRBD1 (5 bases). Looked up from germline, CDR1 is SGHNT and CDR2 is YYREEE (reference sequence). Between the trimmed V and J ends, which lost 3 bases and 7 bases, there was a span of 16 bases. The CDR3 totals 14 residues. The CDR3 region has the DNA TGTGCCAGCAGCTGGGGGGGTGGTTCGTTTGGCTACACCTTC. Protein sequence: CASSWGGGSFGYTF.

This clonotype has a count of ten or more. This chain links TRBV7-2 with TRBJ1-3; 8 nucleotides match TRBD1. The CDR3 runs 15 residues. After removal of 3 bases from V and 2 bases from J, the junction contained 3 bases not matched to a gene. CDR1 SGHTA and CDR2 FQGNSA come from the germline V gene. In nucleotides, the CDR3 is TGTGCCAGCAGCTTTCAGGGGGCGGCTGGAAACACCATATATTTT. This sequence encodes CASSFQGAAGNTIYF.

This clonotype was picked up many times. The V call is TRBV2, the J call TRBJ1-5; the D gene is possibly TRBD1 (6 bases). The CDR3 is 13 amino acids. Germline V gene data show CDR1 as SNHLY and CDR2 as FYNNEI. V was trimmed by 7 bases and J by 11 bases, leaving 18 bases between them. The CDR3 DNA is TGTGCCAGCATGACCACAGGGACATCTACCCAGCATTTT. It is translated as CASMTTGTSTQHF. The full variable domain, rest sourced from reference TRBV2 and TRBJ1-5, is EPEVTQTPSHQVTQMGQEVILRCVPISNHLYFYWYRQILGQKVEFLVSFYNNEISEKSEIFDDQFSVERPDGSNFTLKIRSTKLEDSAMYFCASMTTGTSTQHFGDGTRLSIL.

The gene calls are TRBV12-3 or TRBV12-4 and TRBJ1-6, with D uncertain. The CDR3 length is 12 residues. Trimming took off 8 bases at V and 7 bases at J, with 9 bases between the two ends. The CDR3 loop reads CASHGVNSPLHF. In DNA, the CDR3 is TGTGCCAGCCATGGGGTAAATTCACCCCTCCACTTT.

The CDR3 here is CASSRSGGPLNTQYF. CDR3 nucleotide sequence: TGCGCCAGCAGCCGGAGCGGGGGGCCCCTAAATACGCAGTATTTT. The chain links TRBV5-1 to TRBJ2-3, with TRBD2 matching 9 bases. J gave up 7 bases and V 4 bases, and 10 bases lay outside the gene matches. This CDR3 spans 15 amino acids. CDR1 and CDR2 from the germline V gene are SGHRS and YFSETQ.

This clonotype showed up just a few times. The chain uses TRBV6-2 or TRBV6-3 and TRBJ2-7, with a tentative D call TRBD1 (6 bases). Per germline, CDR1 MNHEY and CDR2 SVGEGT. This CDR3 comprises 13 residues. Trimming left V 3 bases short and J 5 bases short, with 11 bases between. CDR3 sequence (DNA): TGTGCCAGCAGTTATGGCAGGGGCGACGAGCAGTACTTC. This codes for CASSYGRGDEQYF.

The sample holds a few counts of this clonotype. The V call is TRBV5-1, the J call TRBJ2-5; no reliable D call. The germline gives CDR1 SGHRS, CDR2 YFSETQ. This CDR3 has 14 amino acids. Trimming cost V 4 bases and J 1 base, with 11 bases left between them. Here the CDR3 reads CASSPGSGQETQYF. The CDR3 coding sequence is TGCGCCAGCAGCCCCGGTTCGGGCCAAGAGACCCAGTACTTC.

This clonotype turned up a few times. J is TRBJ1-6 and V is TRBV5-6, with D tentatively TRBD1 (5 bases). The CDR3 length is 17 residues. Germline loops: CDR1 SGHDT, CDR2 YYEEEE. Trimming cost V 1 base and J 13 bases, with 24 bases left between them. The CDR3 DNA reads TGTGCCAGCAGCTTGAGCGAGGGACGAGTATCCTTTTCCCCCCTCCACTTT. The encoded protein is CASSLSEGRVSFSPLHF.

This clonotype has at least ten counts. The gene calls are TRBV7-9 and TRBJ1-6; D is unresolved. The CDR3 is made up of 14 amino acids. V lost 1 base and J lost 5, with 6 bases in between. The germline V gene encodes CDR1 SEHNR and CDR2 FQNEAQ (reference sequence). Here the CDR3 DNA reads TGTGCCAGCAGCTTAGGATCGGATAATTCACCCCTCCACTTT. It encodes CASSLGSDNSPLHF.

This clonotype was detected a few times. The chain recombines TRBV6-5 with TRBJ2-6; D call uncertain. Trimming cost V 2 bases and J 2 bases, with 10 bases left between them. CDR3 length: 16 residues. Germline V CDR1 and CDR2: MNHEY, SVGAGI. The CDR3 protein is CASSYEMSAGANVLTF. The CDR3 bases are TGTGCCAGCAGTTACGAGATGAGCGCTGGGGCCAACGTCCTGACTTTC.

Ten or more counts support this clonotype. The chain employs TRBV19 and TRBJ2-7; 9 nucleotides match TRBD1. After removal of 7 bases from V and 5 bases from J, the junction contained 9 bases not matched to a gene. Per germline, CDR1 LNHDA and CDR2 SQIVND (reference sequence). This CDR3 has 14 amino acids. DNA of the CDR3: TGTGCCAGTAACACCGGACAGGGGACCCACGAGCAGTACTTC. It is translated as CASNTGQGTHEQYF.

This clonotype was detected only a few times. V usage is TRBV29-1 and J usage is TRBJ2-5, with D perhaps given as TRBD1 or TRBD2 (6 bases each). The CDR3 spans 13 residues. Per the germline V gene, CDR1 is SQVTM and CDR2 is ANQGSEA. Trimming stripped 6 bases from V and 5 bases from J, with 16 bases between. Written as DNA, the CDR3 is TGCAGCGTCGACGGGGGCGATGAGGAGACCCAGTACTTC. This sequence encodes CSVDGGDEETQYF.

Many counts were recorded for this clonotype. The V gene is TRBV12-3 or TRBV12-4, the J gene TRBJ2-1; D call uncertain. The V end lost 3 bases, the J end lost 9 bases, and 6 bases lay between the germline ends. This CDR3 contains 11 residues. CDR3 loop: CASSFWVEQFF. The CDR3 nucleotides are TGTGCCAGCAGTTTTTGGGTTGAGCAGTTCTTC.

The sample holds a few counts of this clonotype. The CDR3 sequence is CASSPPGTPYEQYV. The CDR3 DNA is TGTGCCAGCAGTCCCCCTGGGACGCCCTACGAGCAGTACGTC. The chain links TRBV28 to TRBJ2-7, with D tentatively TRBD1 or TRBD2 (5 bases each). CDR1 is MDHEN, CDR2 SYDVKM, per germline. Trimming removed 5 bases from V and 2 bases from J, with 13 bases in between. The CDR3 extends over 14 amino acids.

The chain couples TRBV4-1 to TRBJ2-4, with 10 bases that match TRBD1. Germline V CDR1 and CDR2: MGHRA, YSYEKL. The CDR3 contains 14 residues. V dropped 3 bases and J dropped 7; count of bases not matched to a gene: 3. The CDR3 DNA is TGCGCCAGCAGCCACCCGGGACAGGGGAACATTCAGTACTTC. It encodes CASSHPGQGNIQYF.

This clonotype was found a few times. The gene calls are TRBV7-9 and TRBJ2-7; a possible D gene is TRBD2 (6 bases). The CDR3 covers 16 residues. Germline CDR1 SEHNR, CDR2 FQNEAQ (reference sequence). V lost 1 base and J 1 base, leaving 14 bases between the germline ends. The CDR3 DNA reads TGTGCCAGCAGCTTAGGGGGACTTTCAGCTTCCTACGAGCAGTACTTC. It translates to CASSLGGLSASYEQYF.

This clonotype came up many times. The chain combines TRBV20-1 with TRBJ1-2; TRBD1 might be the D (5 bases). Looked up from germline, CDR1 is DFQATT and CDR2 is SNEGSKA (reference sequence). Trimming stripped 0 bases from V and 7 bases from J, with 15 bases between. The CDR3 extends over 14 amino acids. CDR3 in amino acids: CSARDERGRAGYTF. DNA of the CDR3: TGCAGTGCTAGAGACGAAAGGGGTCGAGCTGGCTACACCTTC.